The 7 T cell receptor beta chains presented below share a single source sample, sequenced in a study. TCRdb ran MiXCR on the 5' RACE reads and lists one entry per CDR3 protein. The sample holds about 50,000 distinct CDR3 sequences, about 28% seen once. Sequencing input: naive CD4+ T cells sorted from blood. Regarding subset: naive CD4+ T cells, CD4+CD45RA+CD25-. The receptors were sampled from a female donor with breast cancer.

This sequence joins TRBV30 and TRBJ2-1; no clear D. V was cut by 7 bases and J by 0 bases, with 16 bases left in between. CDR1 and CDR2 (germline): GTSNPN, SVGIG (reference sequence). The CDR3 covers 15 residues. The CDR3 is CALRRDASSYNEQFF. CDR3 in DNA: TGTGCCTTGAGAAGGGATGCTAGCTCCTACAATGAGCAGTTCTTC.

The CDR3 protein is CSASLAGGHEQYF. CDR3 bases: TGCAGTGCTAGTTTAGCGGGAGGCCACGAGCAGTACTTC. V gene TRBV20-1 combines with J gene TRBJ2-7; 10 nucleotides align to TRBD2. Germline-derived CDR1 and CDR2 are DFQATT and SNEGSKA (reference sequence). This CDR3 spans 13 amino acids. The V segment lost 3 bases and the J segment 5 bases; nucleotides outside the gene matches: 4.

In DNA, the CDR3 is TGCAGCGGGGGACCTCAAGAGACCCAGTACTTC. This translates into CSGGPQETQYF. This rearrangement joins TRBV29-1 to TRBJ2-5; D might be TRBD1 or TRBD2, each matching 5 bases. V gave up 7 bases and J gave up 2 bases, with 8 bases separating them. Germline assignment: CDR1 SQVTM and CDR2 ANQGSEA. The CDR3 contains 11 residues.

The rearrangement uses TRBV2 and TRBJ2-7; 8 bases are a match to TRBD1. V lost 3 bases, J lost 2 bases, and 3 bases stayed unmatched. The germline V gene encodes CDR1 SNHLY and CDR2 FYNNEI. The CDR3 has 14 amino acids. The CDR3, as DNA: TGTGCCAGCAGTGAGGAGGGACAGGCCTACGAGCAGTACTTC. The encoded protein is CASSEEGQAYEQYF.

CDR3 sequence: CASSPGLAGVSNQFGLAKNIQYF. The CDR3 nucleotides read TGTGCCAGCAGTCCGGGACTAGCGGGAGTATCTAACCAATTCGGGCTAGCCAAAAACATTCAGTACTTC. V and J are TRBV6-5 and TRBJ2-4, with 14 bases identical to TRBD2. Germline V gives CDR1 MNHEY, CDR2 SVGAGI. The V gene end was trimmed by 5 bases and the J gene end by 0 bases; junction bases not matched to a gene: 21. There are 23 residues in the CDR3.

Worth noting for this clonotype: At one boundary the junction diverges from the germline segment, which might be a read error. This sequence joins TRBV4-3 and TRBJ2-2, with D tentatively TRBD2 (5 bases). The CDR3 covers 16 residues. Germline V CDR1 and CDR2: LGHNA, YSLEER. The CDR3 bases are TGCGCCAGCAGCCAAGTGCGCCGGGGATGGACCGGGGAGCTGGGTTTT. Protein: CASSQVRRGWTGELGF.

This clonotype has only a few counts. V gene TRBV20-1 combines with J gene TRBJ1-5, with TRBD1 identical over 8 bases. V shed 5 bases and J 2 bases; nucleotides not matched to a gene: 2. The CDR3 consists of 13 residues. In germline, CDR1 is DFQATT, CDR2 SNEGSKA (reference sequence). CDR3 protein: CSADRGRNQPQHF. CDR3 coding DNA: TGCAGTGCTGACAGGGGCCGCAATCAGCCCCAGCATTTT.